The entry below gives a single TCR beta chain sequence along with its context. Its binding antigen is unknown. Qualities for individual bases were not recorded, and no much larger clone is one base off. These data come from a study of OX40 agonist ivuxolimab in advanced cancers. Regarding the complete study: Ivuxolimab was an agonistic, fully human IgG2 monoclonal antibody directed against OX40 (CD134), a costimulatory receptor. The monotherapy dose-escalation portion (N of about 57 patients) of the phase I ivuxolimab trial is reported in the paper. Patients were allowed to have had prior anti-PD-1, anti-PD-L1 or anti-CTLA-4 therapy, and 40% of the dose-escalation patients had been treated with checkpoint inhibitors. Peripheral TCRbeta sequencing aimed to test whether ivuxolimab altered TCR sequence diversity and caused clonal T-cell expansion. Intravenous ivuxolimab was administered to patients every 2 weeks at six dose levels: 0.01, 0.1, 0.3, 1.5, 3 and 10 mg/kg. A male proportion of 82.7% and a mean age of approximately 58 years, ranging from about 20 to 80, were recorded for the dose-escalation cohort. Partial responses were achieved by three dose-escalation patients, of whom one had hepatocellular carcinoma and two had cutaneous melanoma. Among the 52 dose-escalation patients, some 20 had hepatocellular carcinoma, approximately 15 melanoma, 9 renal cell carcinoma and 9 head and neck cancer.

The cysteine opens and the phenylalanine closes a CDR3 of 14 amino acids. The sequence is cut down to CDR3 DNA, 42 bases in frame from base 1. The junction shows trimming of 5 bases on V and 0 bases on J, and the gene matches do not reach 2 bases of it. The germline V gene (reference sequence) supplies CDR1 SEHNR and CDR2 FQNEAQ. The trial excluded patients who had a history of autoimmune disease or were on systemic immunosuppression. In every dose cohort, peripheral blood was drawn for TCR sequencing at baseline, cycle 4 day 1, and cycle 7 day 1. Samples came from an open-label, multicenter, first-in-human phase I dose-escalation trial of ivuxolimab. Adults with locally advanced or metastatic melanoma, renal cell, hepatocellular, or head and neck squamous cell carcinoma were enrolled in the trial. Before TCR sequencing, CD4+ T cells and CD8+ T cells were sorted from peripheral blood as separate populations.

Beyond this particular receptor, the publication reports: The antigen specificity of the peripheral T cells that underwent clonal expansion was not determined. On average, CD8+ T cells showed more expanded clones than CD4+ T cells after ivuxolimab. Low levels of normalized T-cell clonal expansion were also seen in some nonresponding patients. In the 0.1-3.0 mg/kg groups, partial responders had among the lowest normalized peripheral clonal expansion, particularly in CD8+ T cells. At doses from 0.1 to 3.0 mg/kg, clonal expansion was seen in both CD4+ and CD8+ blood T cells between baseline and week 6.

To sequence the TCRbeta CDR3 region, genomic DNA was isolated from the sorted cells. The immunoSEQ Assay was used for sequencing of TCRbeta CDR3 regions. TCRdb carries this immuneACCESS record with in-frame sequences only. Its versions omit some clonotypes, under half of them owing to an unresolved V gene in the studies checked, with the rest unexplained. The sample table lists roughly 53,000 clones, 85% of them with a count of one. Jointly, the top ten make up 2.5% to 3% of the sample. The sequence is built from TRBV7-9 and TRBJ1-2, and 8 bases in between align with TRBD1. Sequences were derived from CD4+ or CD8+ T cells sorted from blood, sampled in a trial of the OX40 agonist ivuxolimab. The sequence came from an adult with an advanced solid tumor such as melanoma, head and neck, liver or kidney cancer. Read as DNA, the sequence is TGTGCCAGCAGCCCGGGACAGGCTAACTATGGCTACACCTTC. Translation gives CASSPGQANYGYTF.